Below are 25 T cell receptor beta chains sequenced from a single sample in a study of PD-L1 blockade in urothelial cancer. Time point given: pretreatment peripheral blood. TCRdb keeps only in-frame clones here, not all; method: immunoSEQ multiplex PCR. In the table there are over 45,000 clones, approximately 86% of which are singletons. Material: PBMCs, obtained around atezolizumab (anti-PD-L1) treatment. The receptors were gathered from a man aged 55 to 70 with urothelial cancer.

V usage is TRBV9 and J usage is TRBJ1-1, with D unresolved. The V gene lost 3 bases and the J gene lost 5 bases, with 14 bases spanning the gap. Germline V gene lookup returns CDR1 SGDLS and CDR2 YYNGEE. The CDR3 is made up of 14 amino acids. The DNA of the CDR3 is TGTGCCAGCAGCGCCCCCGATTTTCGGACTGAAGCTTTCTTT. Amino acids: CASSAPDFRTEAFF. Drawing the rest from reference TRBV9 and TRBJ1-1, the complete variable domain is DSGVTQTPKHLITATGQRVTLRCSPRSGDLSVYWYQQSLDQGLQFLIQYYNGEERAKGNILERFSAQQFPDLHSELNLSSLELGDSALYFCASSAPDFRTEAFFGQGTRLTVV.

This chain connects TRBV9 to TRBJ2-1, with D possibly being TRBD2 (5 bases). This CDR3 comprises 13 residues. The germline V and J ends were trimmed by 4 bases and 5 bases, with 10 bases remaining between them. Germline V gene data show CDR1 as SGDLS and CDR2 as YYNGEE. The CDR3 nucleotides read TGTGCCAGCAGCTACCGGGGAAACAATGAGCAGTTCTTC. It yields the protein CASSYRGNNEQFF. Full variable domain (remainder filled in from reference TRBV9 and TRBJ2-1): DSGVTQTPKHLITATGQRVTLRCSPRSGDLSVYWYQQSLDQGLQFLIQYYNGEERAKGNILERFSAQQFPDLHSELNLSSLELGDSALYFCASSYRGNNEQFFGPGTRLTVL.

The rearrangement links TRBV5-1 to TRBJ1-5; 7 bases fit TRBD1. The ends lost 4 bases at V and 1 base at J; junction bases unmatched: 8. The CDR3 loop spans 16 amino acids. Looked up from germline, CDR1 is SGHRS and CDR2 is YFSETQ. CDR3 sequence reads: CASSPTGFSSNQPQHF. CDR3 nucleotide sequence: TGCGCCAGCAGCCCGACAGGGTTTAGCAGCAATCAGCCCCAGCATTTT.

The chain uses TRBV9 and TRBJ1-2; TRBD1 aligns across 7 bases. After removal of 0 bases from V and 3 bases from J, the junction contained 8 bases not matched to a gene. CDR1 is SGDLS and CDR2 is YYNGEE in the germline V gene. The CDR3 length is 16 residues. CDR3 region: CASSVAWDSGHYGYTF. DNA of the CDR3: TGTGCCAGCAGCGTAGCGTGGGACAGTGGGCACTATGGCTACACCTTC.

The chain employs TRBV7-9 and TRBJ2-7, with D possibly TRBD2 on 5 matching bases. From germline, CDR1 is SEHNR and CDR2 FQNEAQ (reference sequence). This CDR3 comprises 13 residues. Trimming cost V 0 bases and J 6 bases, with 9 bases left between them. The chain's CDR3 is CASSLAGLSEQYF. DNA of the CDR3: TGTGCCAGCAGCTTAGCCGGACTTAGCGAGCAGTACTTC. Using reference TRBV7-9 and TRBJ2-7 for the parts outside the CDR3, the full variable domain is DTGVSQNPRHKITKRGQNVTFRCDPISEHNRLYWYRQTLGQGPEFLTYFQNEAQLEKSRLLSDRFSAERPKGSFSTLEIQRTEQGDSAMYLCASSLAGLSEQYFGPGTRLTVT.

The rearrangement uses TRBV5-6 and TRBJ1-1, with D uncertain. The CDR3 extends over 14 amino acids. Germline V lookup: CDR1 SGHDT, CDR2 YYEEEE. Deletions cut 0 bases from V and 1 base from J, with 7 bases between. CDR3 nucleotides: TGTGCCAGCAGCTTGGTACAGAGGAACACTGAAGCTTTCTTT. This codes for CASSLVQRNTEAFF.

V gene TRBV6-6 combines with J gene TRBJ2-3; the match to TRBD2 covers 13 bases. Germline V gene sequence: CDR1 MNHNY, CDR2 SVGAGI (reference sequence). This CDR3 region has 15 residues. The trim removed 7 bases at V and 4 bases at J, leaving 5 bases unmatched. For the CDR3, the DNA is TGTGCCAGCACCCGAGGACTAGCGGGAGCAGATACGCAGTATTTT. Its protein is CASTRGLAGADTQYF.

This clone has a handful of counts. The CDR3 DNA sequence: TGTGCCACCAGCATAAGGACAATTGTCACCTACAATGAGCAGTTCTTC. Its translation is CATSIRTIVTYNEQFF. This sequence joins TRBV15 and TRBJ2-1, with D possibly being TRBD1 (5 bases). CDR3 length: 16 amino acids. V was trimmed by 4 bases and J by 2 bases, leaving 15 bases between them. Germline assignment: CDR1 LNHNV and CDR2 YYDKDF (reference sequence).

The chain couples TRBV7-9 to TRBJ2-7; TRBD2 agrees at 12 bases. The CDR3 has 15 residues. V lost 2 bases to trimming and J lost 4 bases; unmatched junction nucleotides: 3. CDR1 is SEHNR, CDR2 FQNEAQ, per germline (reference sequence). CDR3 in DNA: TGTGCCAGCAGCTTACGACTAGCGGGGGAGTACGAGCAGTACTTC. Translated: CASSLRLAGEYEQYF. Supplemented by reference TRBV7-9 and TRBJ2-7, the full variable domain reads DTGVSQNPRHKITKRGQNVTFRCDPISEHNRLYWYRQTLGQGPEFLTYFQNEAQLEKSRLLSDRFSAERPKGSFSTLEIQRTEQGDSAMYLCASSLRLAGEYEQYFGPGTRLTVT.

This chain links TRBV18 with TRBJ2-7, with 10 bases identical to TRBD2. The germline gives CDR1 KGHSH, CDR2 LQKENI. The CDR3 is 15 residues long. Trimming removed 3 bases from V and 3 bases from J; junction bases left unmatched: 5. The CDR3 nucleotides read TGTGCCAGCTCACCCGCTAGCGGGAGTAGCTACGAGCAGTACTTC. This gives the protein CASSPASGSSYEQYF.

The rearrangement uses TRBV5-6 and TRBJ1-3, with D unclear. With 6 bases removed from V and 0 bases from J, the gap between germline ends came to 13 bases. CDR3 length equals 15 residues. Germline values: CDR1 SGHDT, CDR2 YYEEEE. DNA for the CDR3: TGTGCCAGCACCTACCTCTCTTTCTCTGGAAACACCATATATTTT. It specifies CASTYLSFSGNTIYF.

The J gene is TRBJ2-7, the V gene TRBV9; no clear D. Between the trimmed V and J ends, which lost 0 bases and 0 bases, there was a span of 13 bases. CDR1 SGDLS and CDR2 YYNGEE come from the germline V gene. This CDR3 is 16 amino acids long. This CDR3 reads CASSVGGLTSSYEQYF. CDR3 nucleotides: TGTGCCAGCAGCGTAGGTGGGCTTACAAGCTCCTACGAGCAGTACTTC. The whole variable domain, remainder taken from reference TRBV9 and TRBJ2-7, is DSGVTQTPKHLITATGQRVTLRCSPRSGDLSVYWYQQSLDQGLQFLIQYYNGEERAKGNILERFSAQQFPDLHSELNLSSLELGDSALYFCASSVGGLTSSYEQYFGPGTRLTVT.

The rearrangement joins TRBV5-8 to TRBJ1-5; possible D gene TRBD1, 6 bases. The CDR3 consists of 15 residues. CDR1 SGHTS and CDR2 YDEGEE come from the germline V gene. Trimming stripped 0 bases from V and 0 bases from J, with 7 bases between. The CDR3 bases are TGTGCCAGCAGCTTGGACAGGGTTAGCAATCAGCCCCAGCATTTT. Residues: CASSLDRVSNQPQHF.

The chain carries TRBV7-9 and TRBJ1-1, with 9 nucleotides matching TRBD1. Germline trimming cut 5 bases from V and 11 bases from J; bases unmatched to any gene: 12. The CDR3 covers 14 residues. Germline V gene sequence: CDR1 SEHNR, CDR2 FQNEAQ (reference sequence). The CDR3, as DNA: TGTGCCAGCAGCCAACTTGGCTCCGGGACAGGGGCTTTCTTT. Translation gives CASSQLGSGTGAFF.

This clone was seen only once. The genes are TRBV14 and TRBJ1-6; D unclear. CDR3 length: 17 amino acids. The V end lost 0 bases, the J end lost 10 bases, and 19 bases lay between the germline ends. Germline CDR1 SGHDN, CDR2 FVKESK. This CDR3 is CASSQELGSVTLSPLHF. For the CDR3, the DNA is TGTGCCAGCAGCCAAGAGTTGGGCTCCGTAACGCTGTCACCCCTCCACTTT.

The chain carries TRBV11-1 and TRBJ2-5; 12 nucleotides line up with TRBD2. Germline lookup yields CDR1 SGHAT and CDR2 FQDESV (reference sequence). Trimming at V came to 4 bases and at J to 5 bases, leaving 11 bases not matched to a gene. This CDR3 has 17 residues. The CDR3 DNA follows: TGTGCCAGCAGCTCTACAGCTAGCGGGGGGGCACGGGAGACCCAGTACTTC. Encoded protein: CASSSTASGGARETQYF.

This chain uses TRBV18 with TRBJ2-2; possible D gene TRBD1, 6 bases. Germline-derived CDR1 and CDR2 are KGHSH and LQKENI. The CDR3 extends over 15 amino acids. V lost 1 base and J 2 bases, leaving 8 bases between the germline ends. CDR3 residues: CASSPLGANTGELFF. In DNA, the CDR3 is TGTGCCAGCTCACCACTGGGGGCCAACACCGGGGAGCTGTTTTTT.

The CDR3 nucleotides are TGTGCCAGTAGTAGCCGGGACAGGTATCAAGAGACCCAGTACTTC. Translated: CASSSRDRYQETQYF. This chain uses TRBV19 with TRBJ2-5; 8 bases match TRBD1. The J segment lost 2 bases and the V segment lost 4 bases, leaving 6 bases of the junction unmatched. The CDR3 is made up of 15 amino acids. Germline-derived CDR1 and CDR2 are LNHDA and SQIVND (reference sequence). Based on the CDR3 plus reference TRBV19 and TRBJ2-5, the full variable domain is DGGITQSPKYLFRKEGQNVTLSCEQNLNHDAMYWYRQDPGQGLRLIYYSQIVNDFQKGDIAEGYSVSREKKESFPLTVTSAQKNPTAFYLCASSSRDRYQETQYFGPGTRLLVL.

The chain uses TRBV6-5 and TRBJ2-7; 8 bases line up with TRBD2. CDR3 length: 16 amino acids. Trimming removed 3 bases from V and 5 bases from J; junction bases left unmatched: 12. CDR1 is MNHEY, CDR2 SVGAGI, per germline. The CDR3 here is CASSYRFLAGFHEQYF. The CDR3 region has the DNA TGTGCCAGCAGTTATCGCTTTTTAGCGGGATTCCACGAGCAGTACTTC.

The CDR3 DNA follows: TGTGCCAGCAGACAGGGGGCGAACACCGGGGAGCTGTTTTTT. Translating it yields CASRQGANTGELFF. The chain joins TRBV2 to TRBJ2-2; 8 bases are shared with TRBD1. The junction had 0 bases not matched to a gene; V was cut back by 6 bases and J by 0 bases. Germline loops: CDR1 SNHLY, CDR2 FYNNEI. The length of the CDR3 is 14 residues.

V gene TRBV5-1 combines with J gene TRBJ2-5; the D gene is possibly TRBD1 (5 bases). The V end was cut by 3 bases, the J end by 2 bases, with 17 bases between. The CDR3 consists of 16 residues. Per germline, CDR1 SGHRS and CDR2 YFSETQ. CDR3 in amino acids: CASSSGNPNMQETQYF. The DNA for the CDR3 is TGCGCCAGCAGCTCAGGGAACCCGAATATGCAAGAGACCCAGTACTTC.

The chain carries TRBV18 and TRBJ1-2, with a tentative D call TRBD1 (6 bases). V gave up 1 base and J gave up 4 bases, with 16 bases separating them. The V gene's germline CDR1 is KGHSH and CDR2 LQKENI. The CDR3 loop spans 16 amino acids. CDR3 nucleotides: TGTGCCAGCTCACCACTCGAATGGGACAACCCCTATGGCTACACCTTC. It is translated as CASSPLEWDNPYGYTF.

The chain couples TRBV9 to TRBJ1-2; TRBD1 agrees at 7 bases. V lost 3 bases to trimming and J lost 8 bases; unmatched junction nucleotides: 22. This CDR3 spans 18 amino acids. In germline, CDR1 is SGDLS, CDR2 YYNGEE. In DNA, the CDR3 is TGTGCCAGCAGCGGGCGAACCGGAGGGGGCACTATGGGTTGGGGCTACACCTTC. It translates to CASSGRTGGGTMGWGYTF.

The chain carries TRBV27 and TRBJ1-6; TRBD1 matches at 7 bases. The CDR3 has 13 residues. V was pared by 7 bases and J by 9 bases, with 6 bases of the junction left unmatched. Germline CDR1 reads MNHEY; CDR2 reads SMNVEV (reference sequence). The CDR3 DNA reads TGTGCCAGCAAAACAGGGGTGGTTTCACCCCTCCACTTT. This sequence encodes CASKTGVVSPLHF.

The chain uses TRBV7-2 and TRBJ1-1; D gene unclear. Trimming took 5 bases from V and 0 from J, leaving 7 bases between them. The CDR3 has 13 residues. CDR1 and CDR2 from the germline V gene are SGHTA and FQGNSA. For the CDR3, the DNA is TGTGCCAGCAGCCCCGGGATGAACACTGAAGCTTTCTTT. It encodes CASSPGMNTEAFF.